This passage covers 28 T cell receptor beta chains from one sample sequenced in a study of monozygotic twins with inflammatory bowel disease. No DNA is given; TCRdb re-called the 5' RACE reads and lists each CDR3 protein once. The table for this sample gives under 150,000 distinct CDR3 sequences. Input material: blood. These receptors were collected from a human donor with ulcerative colitis or Crohn's disease, or a healthy co-twin of an affected twin (not recorded which).

CDR3 sequence: CASSPGGSGGYNEQFF. The chain has TRBV7-3 and TRBJ2-1; as DNA is missing, the TRBD2 call by TCRdb cannot be tested. This CDR3 region has 16 residues. CDR1 is SGHTA and CDR2 is FQGTGA in the germline V gene. The full variable domain, completed using reference TRBV7-3 and TRBJ2-1, is GAGVSQTPSNKVTEKGKYVELRCDPISGHTALYWYRQSLGQGPEFLIYFQGTGAADDSGLPNDRFFAVRPEGSVSTLKIQRTERGDSAVYLCASSPGGSGGYNEQFFGPGTRLTVL.

V is TRBV19 and J is TRBJ2-2; TCRdb reports TRBD1, a call that lacks DNA to check it against. Germline CDR1 reads LNHDA; CDR2 reads SQIVND (reference sequence). The CDR3 is made up of 15 amino acids. CDR3 sequence reads: CASGGVGVNTGELFF.

The rearrangement joins TRBV7-2 to TRBJ1-5; the D gene TCRdb calls, TRBD1, cannot be checked with no DNA. The V gene's germline CDR1 is SGHTA and CDR2 FQGNSA. CDR3 length: 15 residues. CDR3: CASSLTGGVGQPQHF. Looking up the rest from reference TRBV7-2 and TRBJ1-5 gives the full variable domain: GAGVSQSPSNKVTEKGKDVELRCDPISGHTALYWYRQSLGQGLEFLIYFQGNSAPDKSGLPSDRFSAERTGGSVSTLTIQRTQQEDSAVYLCASSLTGGVGQPQHFGDGTRLSIL.

This chain connects TRBV5-1 to TRBJ1-5; TCRdb gives TRBD1 as the D gene, but with no DNA this cannot be confirmed. The CDR3 sequence is 15 residues long. The germline V gene encodes CDR1 SGHRS and CDR2 YFSETQ. CDR3: CASSLTGSGNQPQHF.

The chain carries TRBV19 and TRBJ1-3; TCRdb gives TRBD1 as the D gene, but with no DNA this cannot be confirmed. This CDR3 is 16 amino acids long. Germline values: CDR1 LNHDA, CDR2 SQIVND (reference sequence). The CDR3 loop reads CASSAGQPFSGNTIYF.

V usage is TRBV7-9 and J usage is TRBJ2-2; TCRdb proposes TRBD1, but this gene call is untestable without DNA. This CDR3 has 14 residues. Germline V gene data show CDR1 as SEHNR and CDR2 as FQNEAQ (reference sequence). The chain's CDR3 is CASSSGGSAGELFF.

The genes are TRBV12-3 or TRBV12-4 and TRBJ1-5. The CDR3 spans 11 residues. The CDR3 region is CASGLGQPQHF.

The chain joins TRBV4-1 to TRBJ1-1; absent DNA, TCRdb's TRBD1 call cannot be checked. The CDR3 loop spans 17 amino acids. Germline V gene lookup returns CDR1 MGHRA and CDR2 YSYEKL. The CDR3 reads CASSHTTGTGLNTEAFF.

The chain couples TRBV20-1 to TRBJ2-5; TCRdb picks TRBD2, but there is no DNA to check that call. This CDR3 spans 14 amino acids. The germline V gene has CDR1 DFQATT and CDR2 SNEGSKA (reference sequence). The chain's CDR3 is CSARVGGSQETQYF.

V usage is TRBV7-9 and J usage is TRBJ2-3; the TRBD1 assignment by TCRdb is unverifiable without DNA. This CDR3 is 13 amino acids long. CDR1 SEHNR and CDR2 FQNEAQ come from the germline V gene (reference sequence). The CDR3 loop is CASSFPGTDTQYF.

V is TRBV6-5 and J is TRBJ1-4; TCRdb lists TRBD1, though no DNA is available to test this call. Germline loops: CDR1 MNHEY, CDR2 SVGAGI. The CDR3 spans 16 residues. The chain's CDR3 is CASSSLTGGRTVKLFF.

The chain employs TRBV12-3 or TRBV12-4 and TRBJ1-2; the D gene TCRdb calls, TRBD1, cannot be checked with no DNA. The CDR3 is 14 residues long. CDR3 loop: CASIPRGRAYGYTF.

The rearrangement links TRBV7-6 to TRBJ2-1; checking the TCRdb D call of TRBD2 is not possible without DNA. The length of the CDR3 is 17 residues. Per germline, CDR1 SGHVS and CDR2 FNYEAQ. This chain's CDR3 is CASSLGLAGSSYNEQFF. The full variable domain, its missing parts supplied by reference TRBV7-6 and TRBJ2-1, is GAGVSQSPRYKVTKRGQDVALRCDPISGHVSLYWYRQALGQGPEFLTYFNYEAQQDKSGLPNDRFSAERPEGSISTLTIQRTEQRDSAMYRCASSLGLAGSSYNEQFFGPGTRLTVL.

The chain recombines TRBV12-3 or TRBV12-4 with TRBJ1-6; TCRdb reports TRBD1, a call that lacks DNA to check it against. The CDR3 is 13 residues long. This CDR3 is CASSLRQESPLHF.

V gene TRBV7-9 combines with J gene TRBJ1-4. The CDR3 runs to 11 residues. Germline loops: CDR1 SEHNR, CDR2 FQNEAQ (reference sequence). The chain's CDR3 is CASSLVGKLFF.

The chain recombines TRBV4-3 with TRBJ2-1; TCRdb names TRBD2, which stays unverified in the absence of DNA. Germline lookup yields CDR1 LGHNA and CDR2 YSLEER. The CDR3 is 16 amino acids. The CDR3 loop is CASSQDTSGGYNEQFF.

This chain uses TRBV5-1 with TRBJ2-1. CDR1 and CDR2 from the germline V gene are SGHRS and YFSETQ. This CDR3 region has 12 residues. The CDR3 sequence: CASSLTRIEQFF.

The chain combines TRBV18 with TRBJ1-4; TCRdb picks TRBD1, but there is no DNA to check that call. The germline CDR1 and CDR2 sequences are KGHSH and LQKENI. CDR3 length: 16 amino acids. The CDR3 protein is CASSPQRQAVNEKLFF.

V is TRBV20-1 and J is TRBJ1-1; TCRdb's D call, TRBD1, is unchecked because there is no DNA. CDR3 length: 15 residues. Germline V gene data show CDR1 as DFQATT and CDR2 as SNEGSKA (reference sequence). The CDR3 sequence: CSARKRLVMDTEAFF.

The chain is built from TRBV7-2 and TRBJ2-2; TCRdb's D gene call, TRBD1, goes unchecked for lack of DNA. The CDR3 covers 15 residues. CDR1 SGHTA and CDR2 FQGNSA come from the germline V gene. CDR3 region: CASSLARGWTGELFF.

V and J are TRBV20-1 and TRBJ1-5; TCRdb picks TRBD1, but there is no DNA to check that call. The CDR3 length is 17 residues. Germline V gene lookup returns CDR1 DFQATT and CDR2 SNEGSKA (reference sequence). The CDR3 protein is CSASPLNWITSNQPQHF.

The chain has TRBV11-2 and TRBJ2-7. Germline assignment: CDR1 SGHAT and CDR2 FQNNGV. The CDR3 is 15 residues long. CDR3 loop: CASSLRLVGTYEQYF.

V is TRBV18 and J is TRBJ1-5; with no DNA, the TCRdb D assignment of TRBD1 cannot be verified. CDR3 length: 17 residues. Germline V gene lookup returns CDR1 KGHSH and CDR2 LQKENI. CDR3 residues: CASSSGQGSHSNQPQHF.

The rearrangement links TRBV2 to TRBJ2-2; checking the TCRdb D call of TRBD2 is not possible without DNA. This CDR3 is built from 17 residues. The germline CDR1 and CDR2 sequences are SNHLY and FYNNEI. CDR3 in amino acids: CASSGGKRGGSTGELFF.

The V and J genes are TRBV7-9 and TRBJ1-3. From germline, CDR1 is SEHNR and CDR2 FQNEAQ (reference sequence). This CDR3 comprises 16 residues. The CDR3: CASSLLIGSRGNTIYF.

V usage is TRBV20-1 and J usage is TRBJ1-1; TCRdb outputs TRBD1, but without DNA this stays unchecked. Germline V gene sequence: CDR1 DFQATT, CDR2 SNEGSKA (reference sequence). CDR3 length: 13 residues. This CDR3 is CSAQKGVNTEAFF.

The gene calls are TRBV18 and TRBJ2-4. The CDR3 spans 13 residues. Looked up from germline, CDR1 is KGHSH and CDR2 is LQKENI. The CDR3 loop reads CASSPRTKNIQYF.

The CDR3 loop is CASSYGQGGDTQYF. V is TRBV7-2 and J is TRBJ2-3; TCRdb returns TRBD1, unconfirmable since there is no DNA. Germline CDR1 is SGHTA and CDR2 is FQGNSA. The CDR3 length is 14 residues.